This section outlines one TCR beta chain sequence together with its context. The antigen remains unidentified. This entry comes from a study of CD8 T cells in Susac syndrome. Study-level results: It was acknowledged by the study that relatively few individuals were included in its TCR sequencing and HLA analysis.

Trimming stripped 5 bases from V and 3 bases from J, with 17 bases between. CDR1 is SGHTA and CDR2 is FQGNSA in the germline V gene. CDR3 length equals 15 residues. It was with random hexamers that about 0.45 to 1 ug RNA was reverse transcribed. The CDR3 of TCR beta was amplified by immunoSEQ multiplex PCR across 54 Vbeta and 13 Jbeta. MiXCR, run by TCRdb on the immunoSEQ multiplex PCR reads, gives a single entry per CDR3 protein. Of some 120,000 distinct CDR3 sequences listed, about 95% are singletons. CD8+ and CD4+ T cells from blood underwent TCR beta sequencing, which was carried out in a high-throughput format. The healthy controls were matched to patients by age and sex.

This receptor was taken from a human donor in good health. The sample consisted of CD4+ T cells from PBMCs. The rearrangement uses TRBV7-2 and TRBJ2-7, with D maybe TRBD1 (5 bases). In DNA form, the CDR3 reads TGTGCCAGCAGCGTGTTCGGACAATCAGTCTACGAGCAGTACTTC. It yields the protein CASSVFGQSVYEQYF.